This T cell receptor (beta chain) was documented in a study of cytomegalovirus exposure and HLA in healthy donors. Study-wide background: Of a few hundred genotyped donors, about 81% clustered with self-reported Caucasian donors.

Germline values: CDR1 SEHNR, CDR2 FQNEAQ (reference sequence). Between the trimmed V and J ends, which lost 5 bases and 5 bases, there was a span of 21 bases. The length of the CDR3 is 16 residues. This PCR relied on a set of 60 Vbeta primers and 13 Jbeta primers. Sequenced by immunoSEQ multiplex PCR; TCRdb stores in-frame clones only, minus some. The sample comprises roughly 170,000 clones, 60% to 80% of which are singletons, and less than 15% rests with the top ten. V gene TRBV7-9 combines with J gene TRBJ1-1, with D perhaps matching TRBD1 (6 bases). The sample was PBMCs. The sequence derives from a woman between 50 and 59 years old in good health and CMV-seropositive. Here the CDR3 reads CASSPGDGPLMTEAFF. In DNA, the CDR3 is TGTGCCAGCAGCCCAGGGGACGGACCCCTTATGACTGAAGCTTTCTTT.